This TCR beta chain was identified in a study of spatial heterogeneity in lung cancer. Time point: sample taken at primary tumor resection. Unsorted tumor, nontumor lung tissue or cryopreserved PBMC supplied the whole RNA. Donors were approximately 70 untreated early-stage non-small cell lung cancer patients. In this sample, this clonotype is medium-sized. TCRdb itself ran the 5' RACE reads through MiXCR, one entry per CDR3 protein. This sample has around 2,700 distinct CDR3 sequences, with 10% to 15% found just once. Deletions cut 0 bases from V and 5 bases from J, with 14 bases between. Germline V gene lookup returns CDR1 SGHRS and CDR2 YFSETQ. This CDR3 has 15 residues.

The origin of this receptor is a male donor with early-stage non-small cell lung cancer. This chain links TRBV5-1 with TRBJ1-1; D unresolved. This specimen consisted of normal lung tissue next to the tumor, obtained at surgery. This CDR3 is CASSLEGTQGTEAFF. The CDR3 bases are TGCGCCAGCAGCTTGGAAGGCACCCAAGGGACTGAAGCTTTCTTT.